The 6 T cell receptor beta chains listed next were all sequenced from one sample in a study of T cell responses to AZD1222 COVID-19 vaccine. This table comes from immunoSEQ multiplex PCR, and its TCRdb copy is limited to in-frame clones, with some not included. The table has 150,000 to 200,000 clones, about 89% seen once. Material: peripheral blood, obtained 28 days after the second AZD1222 dose. Source of these receptors: an adult who received the AZD1222 COVID-19 vaccine.

This clone was observed a single time. The chain couples TRBV11-3 to TRBJ1-4; 8 positions match TRBD1. Germline assignment: CDR1 SGHNT and CDR2 YENEEA. V shed 5 bases and J 4 bases; nucleotides not matched to a gene: 6. This CDR3 contains 15 residues. This CDR3 is CASSPGTGVNEKLFF. CDR3 coding DNA: TGTGCCAGCAGCCCCGGGACAGGAGTTAATGAAAAACTGTTTTTT.

V usage is TRBV7-2 and J usage is TRBJ2-1; 11 bases match TRBD2. This CDR3 comprises 16 residues. J lost 6 bases, V lost 5 bases, and 9 bases had no gene match. Germline lookup yields CDR1 SGHTA and CDR2 FQGNSA. The CDR3 loop is CASSPLLAGVGNEQFF. The CDR3, as DNA: TGTGCCAGCAGCCCCCTACTAGCGGGAGTTGGCAATGAGCAGTTCTTC.

The V gene is TRBV9, the J gene TRBJ1-1; a possible D gene is TRBD1 (5 bases). Germline-derived CDR1 and CDR2 are SGDLS and YYNGEE. V shed 4 bases and J shed 5 bases, with 18 bases lying between them. The CDR3 totals 15 residues. The chain's CDR3 is CASSPWDGVLTEAFF. CDR3 in DNA: TGTGCCAGCAGCCCCTGGGACGGCGTCCTGACTGAAGCTTTCTTT.

The genes are TRBV28 and TRBJ2-7, with 8 bases matching TRBD2. Germline V gene data show CDR1 as MDHEN and CDR2 as SYDVKM. The CDR3 sequence is 14 residues long. The junction had 5 bases not matched to a gene; V was cut back by 2 bases and J by 5 bases. CDR3 coding DNA: TGTGCCAGCAGTTTAGCGGGGGGCAGGAACGAGCAGTACTTC. Amino acids: CASSLAGGRNEQYF.

The chain combines TRBV6-2 or TRBV6-3 with TRBJ1-1; maybe TRBD1 (5 bases). The germline CDR1 and CDR2 sequences are MNHEY and SVGEGT. The CDR3 totals 16 residues. Trimming took 0 bases from V and 0 from J, leaving 11 bases between them. Written as DNA, the CDR3 is TGTGCCAGCAGTTACTCGGGGGAGGGGATGAACACTGAAGCTTTCTTT. Translation gives CASSYSGEGMNTEAFF.

DNA for the CDR3: TGTGCCAGCTCACCTCCGTCGACCTATGGCTACACCTTC. Translated, it gives CASSPPSTYGYTF. V is TRBV18 and J is TRBJ1-2; D call uncertain. Trimming took 3 bases from V and 4 from J, leaving 9 bases between them. This CDR3 comprises 13 residues. The germline CDR1 and CDR2 sequences are KGHSH and LQKENI.